The text below deals with one TCR beta chain. These data are taken from a study of cytotoxic CD8 clonotypes in ibrutinib-treated CLL. Using immunoSEQ multiplex PCR, the repertoire was profiled, and TCRdb retains in-frame clones only, with some absent. The table shows some 98,000 clones, with around 73% occurring only once. The starting material was PBMCs, obtained after 12 months of ibrutinib treatment. The clonotype originates from a human donor with chronic lymphocytic leukemia.

The CDR3 protein is CASSSIGAEAFF. CDR3 DNA: TGTGCCAGCAGCTCTATCGGAGCTGAAGCTTTCTTT. V is TRBV6-5 and J is TRBJ1-1; no clear D gene. This CDR3 region has 12 residues. Trimming shortened V by 6 bases and J by 6 bases, and 11 bases separated the two germline ends. Germline V gives CDR1 MNHEY, CDR2 SVGAGI.